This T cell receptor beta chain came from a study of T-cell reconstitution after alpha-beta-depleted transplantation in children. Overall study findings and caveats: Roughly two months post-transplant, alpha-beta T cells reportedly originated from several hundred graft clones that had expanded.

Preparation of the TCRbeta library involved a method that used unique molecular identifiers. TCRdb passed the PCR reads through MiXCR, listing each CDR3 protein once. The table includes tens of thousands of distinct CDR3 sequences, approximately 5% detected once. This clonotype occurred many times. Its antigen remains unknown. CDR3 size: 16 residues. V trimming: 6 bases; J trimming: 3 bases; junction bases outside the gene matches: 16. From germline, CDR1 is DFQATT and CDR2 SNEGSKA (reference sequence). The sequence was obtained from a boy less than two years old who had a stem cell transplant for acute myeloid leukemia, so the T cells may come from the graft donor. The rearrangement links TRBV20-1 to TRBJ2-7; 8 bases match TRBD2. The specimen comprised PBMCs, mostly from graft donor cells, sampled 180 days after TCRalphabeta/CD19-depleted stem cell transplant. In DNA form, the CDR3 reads TGCAGTGCCAAAATTTCCGGGACTAGGACGAACTACGAGCAGTACGTC. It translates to CSAKISGTRTNYEQYV.